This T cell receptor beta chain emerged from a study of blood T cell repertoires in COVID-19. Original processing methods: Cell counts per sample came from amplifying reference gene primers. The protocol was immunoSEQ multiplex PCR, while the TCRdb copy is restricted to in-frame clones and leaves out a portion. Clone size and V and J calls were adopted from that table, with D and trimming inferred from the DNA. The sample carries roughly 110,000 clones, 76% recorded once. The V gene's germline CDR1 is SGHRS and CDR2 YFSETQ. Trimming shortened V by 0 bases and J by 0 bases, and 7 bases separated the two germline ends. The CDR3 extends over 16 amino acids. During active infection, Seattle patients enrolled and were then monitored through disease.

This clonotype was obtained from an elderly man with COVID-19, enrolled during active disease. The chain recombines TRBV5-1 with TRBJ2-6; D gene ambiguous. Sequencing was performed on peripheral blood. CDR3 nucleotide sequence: TGCGCCAGCAGCTTGGGACAAGACTCTGGGGCCAACGTCCTGACTTTC. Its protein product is CASSLGQDSGANVLTF.